This is a list of T cell receptor beta chains from one sample in a study of blood T cell repertoires in COVID-19. TCRdb's copy holds only in-frame clones and misses some; the assay was immunoSEQ multiplex PCR. The table lists approximately 500,000 clones, around 85% of them singletons, with 3% to 4% in the top ten. Sequenced material: peripheral blood. These receptors all stem from a human donor in a cohort sampled during active COVID-19. Both conserved end residues are trimmed from each CDR3.

V gene: TRBV3-1/TRBV3-2; J gene: TRBJ1-3; CDR3 protein: ASSQPGQIYSGNTIY
V gene: TRBV5-4; J gene: TRBJ2-3; CDR3 protein: ASSLGGTSTDTQY
V gene: TRBV6-5; J gene: TRBJ2-7; CDR3 protein: ASSYHGTAKTYEQY
V gene: TRBV15; J gene: TRBJ2-1; CDR3 protein: ATSRGLALAGGGAYNEQF
V gene: TRBV7-9; J gene: TRBJ2-3; CDR3 protein: ASARLAQSTDTQY
V gene: TRBV5-1; J gene: TRBJ1-1; CDR3 protein: ASKRDRTPEAF
V gene: TRBV2; J gene: TRBJ1-1; CDR3 protein: ASSGGVTEAF
V gene: TRBV7-2; J gene: TRBJ1-3; CDR3 protein: ASSLVESPGNTIY
V gene: TRBV28; J gene: TRBJ1-2; CDR3 protein: ASSRTMYTNYGYT
V gene: TRBV19; J gene: TRBJ2-1; CDR3 protein: ASSIRSSGSYNEQF
V gene: TRBV19; J gene: TRBJ1-1; CDR3 protein: ASSVDREVNTEAF
V gene: TRBV6-5; J gene: TRBJ2-5; CDR3 protein: ASSLAGRWETQY
V gene: TRBV5-1; J gene: TRBJ2-1; CDR3 protein: ASSLSSGRYNEQF
V gene: TRBV28; J gene: TRBJ2-1; CDR3 protein: ASSPPTSGIYNEQF
V gene: TRBV2; J gene: TRBJ2-1; CDR3 protein: ASSGRQGASYNEQF
V gene: TRBV9; J gene: TRBJ2-7; CDR3 protein: ASSGLAGSYEQY
V gene: TRBV15; J gene: TRBJ2-7; CDR3 protein: ATSREIIGQGSSYEQY
V gene: TRBV7-2; J gene: TRBJ1-1; CDR3 protein: ASTTGPNTEAF
V gene: TRBV3-1/TRBV3-2; J gene: TRBJ2-4; CDR3 protein: ASSQEPTGMS
V gene: TRBV19; J gene: TRBJ2-7; CDR3 protein: ASSISVGSEDEQY
V gene: TRBV9; J gene: TRBJ1-2; CDR3 protein: ASSTLTGNYGYT
V gene: TRBV5-1; J gene: TRBJ1-1; CDR3 protein: ASSFGSGTEAF
V gene: TRBV21-1; J gene: TRBJ2-2; CDR3 protein: ASKAGGWDTGELF
V gene: TRBV18; J gene: TRBJ1-5; CDR3 protein: ASSASRPGRQPQH
V gene: TRBV19; J gene: TRBJ2-3; CDR3 protein: ASTPTGGLSDTQY
V gene: TRBV3-1/TRBV3-2; J gene: TRBJ1-1; CDR3 protein: ASSKARGGTEAF
V gene: TRBV25-1; J gene: TRBJ2-7; CDR3 protein: ASSERQGSEQY
V gene: TRBV28; J gene: TRBJ1-2; CDR3 protein: ASSGSQGGANYGYT
V gene: TRBV6-6; J gene: TRBJ1-2; CDR3 protein: ASSLAGGYGYT
V gene: TRBV25-1; J gene: TRBJ1-2; CDR3 protein: ASSEWALGGYT
V gene: TRBV19; J gene: TRBJ1-6; CDR3 protein: ASIPLWDRGGNSPLH
V gene: TRBV6-5; J gene: TRBJ2-7; CDR3 protein: ASRNLQLYEQY
V gene: TRBV7-3; J gene: TRBJ1-1; CDR3 protein: ASSFSVNTEAF
V gene: TRBV5-1; J gene: TRBJ2-1; CDR3 protein: ASSFYRGVNEQF
V gene: TRBV6-5; J gene: TRBJ2-7; CDR3 protein: ASSRLLYEQY
V gene: TRBV9; J gene: TRBJ2-2; CDR3 protein: ASSRGLAGGPNTGELF
V gene: TRBV7-9; J gene: TRBJ1-1; CDR3 protein: ASSLAAKNTEAF
V gene: TRBV7-3; J gene: TRBJ2-7; CDR3 protein: ASSPQYGAEQY
V gene: TRBV7-3; J gene: TRBJ2-7; CDR3 protein: ASSLSPSYEQY
V gene: TRBV14; J gene: TRBJ1-1; CDR3 protein: ASSHLPRTRTEAF
V gene: TRBV13; J gene: TRBJ2-7; CDR3 protein: ASSLGRVSEQY
V gene: TRBV6-5; J gene: TRBJ1-1; CDR3 protein: ASSSPRGYEAF
V gene: TRBV5-1; J gene: TRBJ1-1; CDR3 protein: ASSLIPQDEAF
V gene: TRBV10-3; J gene: TRBJ2-7; CDR3 protein: AITPGGIYEQY
V gene: TRBV4-2; J gene: TRBJ2-2; CDR3 protein: ASSWGGPGTGELF
V gene: TRBV28; J gene: TRBJ2-7; CDR3 protein: ASLPSGVSDEQY
V gene: TRBV19; J gene: TRBJ2-2; CDR3 protein: ASSISIAGANTGELF
V gene: TRBV2; J gene: TRBJ1-1; CDR3 protein: ASSRYGPNTEAF
V gene: TRBV7-9; J gene: TRBJ2-3; CDR3 protein: ASSLTGGRTDTQY
V gene: TRBV30; J gene: TRBJ1-2; CDR3 protein: AWTRDSNGYT
V gene: TRBV7-9; J gene: TRBJ2-1; CDR3 protein: ASSLAAQIYNEQF
V gene: TRBV5-1; J gene: TRBJ2-1; CDR3 protein: ASSLALLAGALNNEQF
V gene: TRBV28; J gene: TRBJ2-7; CDR3 protein: ASSTDGTYEQY
V gene: TRBV12-3/TRBV12-4; J gene: TRBJ2-7; CDR3 protein: ASSLALRSEQY